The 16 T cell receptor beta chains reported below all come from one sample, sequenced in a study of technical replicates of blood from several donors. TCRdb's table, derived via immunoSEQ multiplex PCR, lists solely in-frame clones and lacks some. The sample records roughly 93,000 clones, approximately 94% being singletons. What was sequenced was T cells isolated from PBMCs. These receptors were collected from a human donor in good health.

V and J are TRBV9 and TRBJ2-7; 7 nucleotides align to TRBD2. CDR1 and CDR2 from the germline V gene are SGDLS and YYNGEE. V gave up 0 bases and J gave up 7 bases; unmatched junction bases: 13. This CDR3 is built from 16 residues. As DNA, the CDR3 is TGTGCCAGCAGCGTAGATCTTGGGACTACAGACGGGGAGCAGTACTTC. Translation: CASSVDLGTTDGEQYF.

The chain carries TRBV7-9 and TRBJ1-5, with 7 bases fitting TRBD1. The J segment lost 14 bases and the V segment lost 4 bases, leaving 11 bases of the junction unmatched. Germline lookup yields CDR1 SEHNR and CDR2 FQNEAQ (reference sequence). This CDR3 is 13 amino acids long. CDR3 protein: CASSYDTTGSKHF. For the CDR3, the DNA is TGTGCCAGCAGCTACGATACGACAGGGTCAAAGCATTTT.

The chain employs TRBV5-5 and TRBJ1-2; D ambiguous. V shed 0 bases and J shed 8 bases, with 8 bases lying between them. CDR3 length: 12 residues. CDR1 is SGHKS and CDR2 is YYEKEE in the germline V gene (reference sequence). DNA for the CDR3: TGTGCCAGCAGCTTGGGAGGGAGCGGCTACACCTTC. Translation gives CASSLGGSGYTF.

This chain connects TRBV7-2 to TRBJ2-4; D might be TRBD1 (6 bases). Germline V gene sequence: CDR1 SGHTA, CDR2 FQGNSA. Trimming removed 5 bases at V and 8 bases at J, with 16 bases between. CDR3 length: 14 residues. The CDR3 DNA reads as TGTGCCAGCAGCCGAGGGGGTCAGTTGGACATTCAGTACTTC. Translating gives CASSRGGQLDIQYF.

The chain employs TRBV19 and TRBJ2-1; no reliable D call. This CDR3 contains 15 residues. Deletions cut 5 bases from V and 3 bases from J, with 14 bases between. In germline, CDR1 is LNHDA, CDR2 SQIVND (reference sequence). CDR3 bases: TGTGCCAGTAGTGTAACCCAGGATAGCTACAATGAGCAGTTCTTC. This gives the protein CASSVTQDSYNEQFF.

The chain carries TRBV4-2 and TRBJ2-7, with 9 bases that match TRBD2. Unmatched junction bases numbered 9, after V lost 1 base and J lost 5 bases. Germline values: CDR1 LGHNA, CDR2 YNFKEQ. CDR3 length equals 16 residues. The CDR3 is CASSQAGVAGVHEQYF. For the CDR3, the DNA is TGTGCCAGCAGCCAAGCTGGGGTAGCGGGGGTCCACGAGCAGTACTTC.

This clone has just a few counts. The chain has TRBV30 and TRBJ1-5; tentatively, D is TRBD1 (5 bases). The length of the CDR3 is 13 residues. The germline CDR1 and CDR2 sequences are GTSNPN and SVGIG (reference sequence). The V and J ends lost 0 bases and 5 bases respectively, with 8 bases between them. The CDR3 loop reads CAWSVRGYQPQHF. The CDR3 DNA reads TGTGCCTGGAGTGTTCGGGGGTATCAGCCCCAGCATTTT. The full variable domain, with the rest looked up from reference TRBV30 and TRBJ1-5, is SQTIHQWPATLVQPVGSPLSLECTVEGTSNPNLYWYRQAAGRGLQLLFYSVGIGQISSEVPQNLSASRPQDRQFILSSKKLLLSDSGFYLCAWSVRGYQPQHFGDGTRLSIL.

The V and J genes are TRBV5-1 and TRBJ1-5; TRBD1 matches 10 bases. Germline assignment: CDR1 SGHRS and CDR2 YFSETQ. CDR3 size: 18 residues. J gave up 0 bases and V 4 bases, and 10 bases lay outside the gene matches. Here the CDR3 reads CASSGGTGVPYSNQPQHF. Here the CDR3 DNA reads TGCGCCAGCAGCGGGGGGACAGGGGTCCCCTATAGCAATCAGCCCCAGCATTTT.

The CDR3 DNA follows: TGTGCCAGCAGCTCGGGACAGGGCTACGAGCAGTACTTC. It is translated as CASSSGQGYEQYF. This sequence joins TRBV5-4 and TRBJ2-7, with 9 bases matching TRBD1. The germline CDR1 and CDR2 sequences are SGHNT and YYREEE (reference sequence). The CDR3 runs to 13 residues. Losses at the gene ends were 3 bases for V and 3 bases for J; bases not matched to a gene: 1.

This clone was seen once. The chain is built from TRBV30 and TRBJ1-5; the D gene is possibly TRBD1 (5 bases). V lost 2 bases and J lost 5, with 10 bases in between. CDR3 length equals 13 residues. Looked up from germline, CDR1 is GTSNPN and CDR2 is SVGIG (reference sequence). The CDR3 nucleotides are TGTGCCTGGAGTCGGGGGGTAGATCAGCCCCAGCATTTT. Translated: CAWSRGVDQPQHF.

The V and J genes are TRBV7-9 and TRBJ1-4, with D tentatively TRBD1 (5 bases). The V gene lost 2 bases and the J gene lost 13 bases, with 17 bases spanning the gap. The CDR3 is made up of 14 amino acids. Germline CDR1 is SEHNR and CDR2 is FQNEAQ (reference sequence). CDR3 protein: CASSLKGVEGSLFF. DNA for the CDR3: TGTGCCAGCAGCTTAAAAGGGGTGGAGGGGTCACTGTTTTTT.

Written as DNA, the CDR3 is TGTGCCAGCAGTGTCTGGGGACAGGAAAACTATGGCTACACCTTC. Protein product: CASSVWGQENYGYTF. The chain has TRBV6-1 and TRBJ1-2; TRBD1 agrees at 8 bases. J gave up 2 bases and V 4 bases, and 6 bases lay outside the gene matches. The CDR3 is 15 amino acids. Germline CDR1 MNHNS, CDR2 SASEGT.

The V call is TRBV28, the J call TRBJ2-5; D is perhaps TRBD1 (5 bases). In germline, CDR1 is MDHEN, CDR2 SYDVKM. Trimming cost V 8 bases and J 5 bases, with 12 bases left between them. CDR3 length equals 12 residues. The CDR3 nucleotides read TGTGCCAGCGCTCGACAGTGGGAGACCCAGTACTTC. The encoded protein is CASARQWETQYF.

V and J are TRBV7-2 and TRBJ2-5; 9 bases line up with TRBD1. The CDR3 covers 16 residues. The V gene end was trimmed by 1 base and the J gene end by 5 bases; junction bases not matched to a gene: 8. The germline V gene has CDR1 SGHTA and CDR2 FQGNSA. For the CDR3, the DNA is TGTGCCAGCAGCTTAGATTGGGACAGGGTCAGGGAGACCCAGTACTTC. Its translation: CASSLDWDRVRETQYF.

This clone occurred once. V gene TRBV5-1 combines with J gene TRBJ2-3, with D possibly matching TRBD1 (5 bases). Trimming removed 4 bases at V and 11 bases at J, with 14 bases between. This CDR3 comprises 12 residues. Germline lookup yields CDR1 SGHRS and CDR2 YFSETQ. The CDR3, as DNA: TGCGCCAGCAGCCCCGGACAATCGAGGCAGTATTTT. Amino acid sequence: CASSPGQSRQYF.

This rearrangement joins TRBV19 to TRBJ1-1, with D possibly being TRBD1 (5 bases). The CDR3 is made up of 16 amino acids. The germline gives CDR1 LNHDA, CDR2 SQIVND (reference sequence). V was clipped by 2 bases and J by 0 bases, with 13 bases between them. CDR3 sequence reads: CASSINHGGMNTEAFF. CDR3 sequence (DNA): TGTGCCAGTAGTATAAATCACGGGGGGATGAACACTGAAGCTTTCTTT.